The 8 T cell receptor beta chains given below trace back to one sample, sequenced in a study of brain metastases from non-small cell lung cancer. Clones were read by immunoSEQ multiplex PCR, and TCRdb kept only the in-frame ones, dropping some. The sample holds some 3,400 clones; roughly 96% are singletons and the top ten take approximately 2.1%. What was sequenced was tumor-adjacent normal tissue. These TCRs come from a donor aged 40 or older with non-small cell lung cancer.

V is TRBV6-1 and J is TRBJ2-2; the D is unclear. The CDR3 is 14 residues long. Trimming shortened V by 2 bases and J by 6 bases, and 10 bases separated the two germline ends. Germline assignment: CDR1 MNHNS and CDR2 SASEGT. This chain's CDR3 is CASSEPVGPGELFF. The CDR3 nucleotides are TGTGCCAGCAGTGAACCGGTAGGGCCCGGGGAGCTGTTTTTT.

This clone was counted a few times. This chain joins TRBV4-2 and TRBJ1-1; D is perhaps TRBD1 (6 bases). CDR3 length equals 14 residues. The V and J ends lost 4 bases and 7 bases respectively, with 16 bases between them. CDR1 is LGHNA and CDR2 is YNFKEQ in the germline V gene. CDR3 sequence: CASSPAGGRDEAFF. The CDR3 DNA follows: TGTGCCAGCAGCCCCGCCGGGGGGCGAGATGAAGCTTTCTTT.

This chain joins TRBV29-1 and TRBJ2-3, with a weak D call TRBD1 (5 bases). The CDR3 loop spans 14 amino acids. The germline gives CDR1 SQVTM, CDR2 ANQGSEA. V was clipped by 4 bases and J by 4 bases, with 15 bases between them. The CDR3 loop reads CSVVTGSRSDTQYF. CDR3 sequence (DNA): TGCAGCGTTGTAACAGGATCTCGATCAGATACGCAGTATTTT.

The rearrangement uses TRBV29-1 and TRBJ2-5, with D perhaps given as TRBD1 or TRBD2 (7 bases each). Germline CDR1 reads SQVTM; CDR2 reads ANQGSEA. The V end lost 7 bases, the J end lost 3 bases, and 12 bases lay between the germline ends. This CDR3 has 12 residues. The CDR3: CSAQGGKETQYF. The CDR3 coding sequence is TGCAGCGCCCAGGGGGGGAAAGAGACCCAGTACTTC.

The rearrangement links TRBV18 to TRBJ2-7; 8 bases agree with TRBD1. The ends lost 5 bases at V and 2 bases at J; junction bases unmatched: 8. CDR3 length equals 15 residues. Germline CDR1 KGHSH, CDR2 LQKENI. This CDR3 is CASSLGQEAAYEQYF. The CDR3, as DNA: TGTGCCAGCTCATTGGGACAGGAGGCAGCCTACGAGCAGTACTTC.

CDR3 coding DNA: TGTGCCAGCAGTTACTGGGGGTCGGGGAATGAAAAACTGTTTTTT. Translating it yields CASSYWGSGNEKLFF. This chain links TRBV6-5 with TRBJ1-4; D is perhaps TRBD1 (5 bases). This CDR3 is built from 15 residues. V was cut by 1 base and J by 5 bases, with 11 bases left in between. Germline V gene sequence: CDR1 MNHEY, CDR2 SVGAGI.

The rearrangement links TRBV4-2 to TRBJ1-6; D ambiguous. The CDR3 has 12 amino acids. Deletions cut 10 bases from V and 14 bases from J, with 18 bases between. In germline, CDR1 is LGHNA, CDR2 YNFKEQ. The CDR3 nucleotides read TGTGCCAACAGTCCAATTTGGGGAACCCTCCACTTT. Translation: CANSPIWGTLHF.

The V gene is TRBV6-5, the J gene TRBJ2-4; possible D gene TRBD2, 6 bases. CDR3 length: 15 amino acids. V lost 0 bases to trimming and J lost 11 bases, with 17 bases between them. In germline, CDR1 is MNHEY, CDR2 SVGAGI. CDR3 bases: TGTGCCAGCAGTTACTCCCCCCGGGAGCGTAGTTTTCAGTACTTC. It translates to CASSYSPRERSFQYF.